The T cell receptor beta chain under discussion was sequenced for a study of primary melanoma T cells and metastatic recurrence (dated by TCRdb to about 2020). Background for the entire study: A total of about 200 primary melanomas made up the cohort, all of stage T2 to T4 and more than 1 mm thick. Whether patient outcome could be predicted by T-cell fraction and T-cell repertoire clonality in primary melanoma tumors was the question this study put to the test. The T-cell fraction measured by TCR beta sequencing was compared against progression-free survival as the clinical outcome. The sequencing-derived T-cell fraction was compared with histopathological grading of tumor-infiltrating lymphocytes. The investigation overall reported the following: Tumor T-cell fraction was reported to predict progression-free survival independently of thickness, ulceration, mitotic rate and age. Progression-free survival prediction was reportedly improved more by adding T-cell fraction to tumor thickness than by adding any other histopathological variable. A T-cell fraction above 20% appeared protective regardless of ulceration status, mitotic rate or nodal disease. The authors presented an effective T-cell-mediated antitumor response in primary melanoma only as a suggestion and not as a demonstrated mechanism.

The germline ends are 22 bases apart after V is trimmed by 6 bases and J by 5 bases. The CDR3 sequence holds 17 residues, the cysteine and phenylalanine included. Only the CDR3 portion is preserved as DNA: 51 bases, with reading frame beginning at the first base. Each patient's primary melanoma had been surgically resected and was viewed as potentially curable, though still at risk of metastatic recurrence. Library generation was performed with the immunoSEQ multiplex PCR assay. High-throughput sequencing of the T-cell receptor beta chain was performed on primary melanoma tumor tissue. The authors' pipeline ran thus. Repertoire analyses included TCRB CDR3 sharing between samples and the distribution of insertions and deletions. The predictive value of the T-cell fraction was ranked against histopathological variables by a gradient-boosted model. TCRdb re-hosts the immuneACCESS table, in-frame sequences only. Its copies lack some clones; in the studies checked, an unresolved V gene accounts for under half of them, and the cause for the rest is not known. The DNA was the basis for D and trimming; V, J and clone size are from that table. This sample has 1,500 to 2,000 clones in its table, and 70% to 85% of those were observed once. The ten largest clones capture roughly 35% of the sample.

A word on this clone: Its antigen remains undetermined. There are no base qualities to consult, and no much larger clone falls within one base.

The sample was melanoma tumor tissue. The sequence links TRBV7-1 to TRBJ2-2; confidence is insufficient to name the D gene. TRBV7-1 is noted as an ORF with a role that remains uncertain. The TCR sequence derives from a human donor with melanoma. The DNA sequence reads TGTGCCAGCAGTTCTGGCAGTCCGGCAGCATTAACCGGGGAGCTGTTTTTT. The resulting protein is CASSSGSPAALTGELFF.